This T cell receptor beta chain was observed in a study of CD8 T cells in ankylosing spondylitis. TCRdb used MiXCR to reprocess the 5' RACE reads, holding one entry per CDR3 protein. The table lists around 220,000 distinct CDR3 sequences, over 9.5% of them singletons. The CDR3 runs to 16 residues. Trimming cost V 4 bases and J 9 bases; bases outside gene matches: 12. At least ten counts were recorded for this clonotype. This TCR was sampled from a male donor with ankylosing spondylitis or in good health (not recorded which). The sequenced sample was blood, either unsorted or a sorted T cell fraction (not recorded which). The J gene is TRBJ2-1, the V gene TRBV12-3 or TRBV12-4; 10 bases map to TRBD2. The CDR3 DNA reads TGTGCCAGCAGTTCAAGCTCCCTAGCGGGGGTCACTGAGCAGTTCTTC. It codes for CASSSSSLAGVTEQFF.